The 2 T cell receptor beta chains below were found in one sample sequenced in a study of T cell repertoires in cytomegalovirus infection. MiXCR, applied by TCRdb to the reads, yields one record per CDR3 protein. The table includes 250,000 or so distinct CDR3 sequences, over 8% detected once. Material for sequencing was PBMCs. The receptor source for this set is a human donor in good health (CMV status not recorded). Some clones in this sample may be carry-over from other donors' samples.

This clonotype was observed at least ten times. V usage is TRBV7-8 and J usage is TRBJ2-7; 7 bases are shared with TRBD1. This CDR3 comprises 12 residues. The V gene's germline CDR1 is SGHVS and CDR2 FQNEAQ. Trimming cost V 5 bases and J 6 bases; bases outside gene matches: 4. This chain's CDR3 is CASSPNRGEQYF. The CDR3 DNA reads as TGTGCCAGCAGCCCAAACAGGGGCGAGCAGTACTTC. The whole variable domain, filled in from reference TRBV7-8 and TRBJ2-7, reads GAGVSQSPRYKVAKRGQDVALRCDPISGHVSLFWYQQALGQGPEFLTYFQNEAQLDKSGLPSDRFFAERPEGSVSTLKIQRTQQEDSAVYLCASSPNRGEQYFGPGTRLTVT.

This clonotype was observed a handful of times. The J gene is TRBJ2-7, the V gene TRBV27; D might be TRBD1 (6 bases). The CDR3 extends over 12 amino acids. Germline V gene data show CDR1 as MNHEY and CDR2 as SMNVEV (reference sequence). V shed 5 bases and J shed 6 bases, with 11 bases lying between them. The CDR3 here is CASSPTGIEQYF. The DNA for the CDR3 is TGTGCCAGCAGTCCTACAGGGATCGAGCAGTACTTC.